Here is one T cell receptor beta chain with its context. Its antigen is unknown. Base qualities are not at hand, and no much larger clone is one base apart. Collaborating institutions collected whole blood in K2EDTA tubes following their own protocols. For TCRbeta analysis, collaborators shipped samples as frozen whole blood, isolated PBMCs, or DNA extracted from either of those sample types. The immunoSEQ Assay, a bias-controlled multiplex PCR, was used to amplify TCRbeta CDR3 regions from genomic DNA. On the authors' methods: The number of nucleated cells in each sample was estimated from the amplification of reference gene primers within the assay. To quantify the absolute abundance of each unique TCRbeta CDR3 rearrangement, sequence reads were collapsed and filtered. For each sample, productive Simpson clonality was calculated as the square root of Simpson's diversity index across productive rearrangements. Held by TCRdb, this immuneACCESS table contains in-frame sequences only and omits some clones. Under half of the omission traces to an unresolved V gene where checked; the cause of the rest is unknown. That table is the source of V, J and clone size, and D and trimming were worked out from the DNA. The sample profile shows about 140,000 clones; more than 80% of them were found once. Roughly 9% of the sample is taken by the ten largest.

Trimming removed 0 bases from V and 0 bases from J, leaving 8 bases between the germline ends. CDR1 and CDR2 (MNHNS, SASEGT) derive from the germline V gene. The CDR3 holds 15 amino acids from the cysteine to the phenylalanine. Just the 45-base CDR3 DNA is kept, in frame starting at base 1. The data originate from a study of blood T cell repertoires in COVID-19 (dated by TCRdb to 2020 to 2022). Regarding the research as a whole: Samples covering the acute and convalescent phases of COVID-19 were provided by collaborators in the United States, Italy and Spain. The prospective study material was composed of cDNA or gDNA derived from T cells, B-cell-depleted T cells, or PBMCs. Subjects who had been exposed to COVID-19, were actively infected with it, or had recovered from it provided the deeply sampled blood TCRbeta repertoires that made up the dataset. A freely available public database, intended as a resource for researchers studying the immune response to SARS-CoV-2, is where the repertoires were released. Samples were obtained from the ongoing ImmuneRACE study (first 160 participants) and from 1,000 to 1,500 subjects provided by 6 global collaborators. A de-identified subject ID, COVID-19 status, age in years and sex were almost always included in the sample metadata. Where available, HLA class I and class II types were taken from metadata supplied by the sample provider and were not determined by assay-based typing. Overall results and qualifications from the work: The amount of clinical and demographic metadata varied by source and participant and was provided uncurated.

The sequence came from a woman aged 80 or older in a cohort sampled during active or convalescent COVID-19. The rearranged chain carries TRBV6-1 and TRBJ1-2; a weak D assignment points to TRBD1 (5 bases agree). Specimen: peripheral blood. The CDR3 reads as follows: CASSEAQGANYGYTF. Here is the DNA: TGTGCCAGCAGTGAAGCGCAAGGGGCTAACTATGGCTACACCTTC.